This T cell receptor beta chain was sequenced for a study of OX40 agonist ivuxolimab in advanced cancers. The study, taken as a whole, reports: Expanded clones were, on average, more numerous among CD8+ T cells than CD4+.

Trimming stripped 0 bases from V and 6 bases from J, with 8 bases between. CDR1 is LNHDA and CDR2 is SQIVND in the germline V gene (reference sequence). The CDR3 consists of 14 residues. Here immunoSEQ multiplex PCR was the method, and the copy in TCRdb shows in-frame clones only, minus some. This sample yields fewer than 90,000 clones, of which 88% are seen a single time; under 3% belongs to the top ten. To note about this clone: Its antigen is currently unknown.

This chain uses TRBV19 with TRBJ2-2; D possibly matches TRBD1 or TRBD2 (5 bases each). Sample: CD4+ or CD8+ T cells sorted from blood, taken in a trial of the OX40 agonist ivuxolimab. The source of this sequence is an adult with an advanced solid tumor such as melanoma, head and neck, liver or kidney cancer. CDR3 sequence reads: CASSIDLGAGELFF. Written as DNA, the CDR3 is TGTGCCAGTAGTATAGATCTGGGGGCCGGGGAGCTGTTTTTT.